What follows are 30 T cell receptor beta chains derived from one specimen sequenced in a study of CD8 T cells in Susac syndrome. Reverse transcription of about 0.5 to 1 ug RNA used random hexamers. TCRdb processed the immunoSEQ multiplex PCR reads anew with MiXCR; each CDR3 protein has one entry. This table has around 300,000 distinct CDR3 sequences, about 82% appearing once. Sample: CD8+ T cells from PBMCs. All receptors derive from a human donor with multiple sclerosis.

The chain carries TRBV4-1 and TRBJ2-3; TRBD2 matches at 8 bases. This CDR3 is built from 15 residues. Per germline, CDR1 MGHRA and CDR2 YSYEKL. The junction had 10 bases not matched to a gene; V was cut back by 10 bases and J by 1 base. CDR3 sequence: CATSNLAGRTDTQYF. CDR3 DNA: TGCGCCACATCGAACTTAGCGGGACGCACAGATACGCAGTATTTT.

J is TRBJ2-3 and V is TRBV27; TRBD2 matches at 7 bases. CDR3 length equals 17 residues. Unmatched junction bases numbered 11, after V lost 5 bases and J lost 0 bases. Germline V gene data show CDR1 as MNHEY and CDR2 as SMNVEV (reference sequence). In nucleotides, the CDR3 is TGTGCCAGCAGTACCCAGGGCAGCGGGGAGAGCACAGATACGCAGTATTTT. It translates to CASSTQGSGESTDTQYF.

This sequence joins TRBV14 and TRBJ2-7; D uncertain. There are 12 residues in the CDR3. V shed 1 base and J shed 3 bases, with 4 bases lying between them. Germline CDR1 SGHDN, CDR2 FVKESK. The chain's CDR3 is CASSQVSYEQYF. The DNA of the CDR3 is TGTGCCAGCAGCCAAGTCAGCTACGAGCAGTACTTC.

V and J are TRBV2 and TRBJ1-2; 8 bases are shared with TRBD1. The trim removed 8 bases at V and 7 bases at J, leaving 15 bases unmatched. Germline V gene sequence: CDR1 SNHLY, CDR2 FYNNEI. The CDR3 sequence is 15 residues long. The chain's CDR3 is CASSDTFGQGFGYTF. CDR3 in DNA: TGTGCCAGCTCCGACACCTTCGGACAGGGATTTGGCTACACCTTC.

J is TRBJ1-1 and V is TRBV28; D remains ambiguous. The CDR3 consists of 14 residues. Per the germline V gene, CDR1 is MDHEN and CDR2 is SYDVKM. Trimming took 5 bases from V and 4 from J, leaving 14 bases between them. The CDR3 sequence: CASSTTRLSTEAFF. CDR3 bases: TGTGCCAGCAGTACGACCCGGCTCAGCACTGAAGCTTTCTTT.

The V gene is TRBV28, the J gene TRBJ1-1; D not resolved. V was trimmed by 1 base and J by 13 bases, leaving 10 bases between them. The CDR3 is 11 amino acids. The V gene's germline CDR1 is MDHEN and CDR2 SYDVKM. CDR3 sequence: CASSLSLKLFF. CDR3 coding DNA: TGTGCCAGCAGTTTATCGCTGAAGCTTTTCTTT.

The chain carries TRBV19 and TRBJ2-1; tentative D call: TRBD2 (6 bases). V lost 4 bases and J lost 3, with 13 bases in between. Per the germline V gene, CDR1 is LNHDA and CDR2 is SQIVND (reference sequence). The CDR3 covers 15 residues. For the CDR3, the DNA is TGTGCCAGTAGTACCCTAGGGCGGGGCTACAATGAGCAGTTCTTC. Its translation: CASSTLGRGYNEQFF.

The chain joins TRBV5-4 to TRBJ2-1, with D possibly being TRBD1 or TRBD2 (5 bases each). The CDR3 length is 15 residues. Germline lookup yields CDR1 SGHNT and CDR2 YYREEE (reference sequence). V lost 4 bases and J 5 bases, leaving 16 bases between the germline ends. The DNA of the CDR3 is TGTGCCAGCAGCCCCGGTGAGGGGATAGACAATGAGCAGTTCTTC. Translation gives CASSPGEGIDNEQFF.

This chain connects TRBV6-2 or TRBV6-3 to TRBJ2-7; possibly TRBD1 for D (5 bases). The CDR3 extends over 15 amino acids. Germline V gene lookup returns CDR1 MNHEY and CDR2 SVGEGT. Trimming stripped 6 bases from V and 1 base from J, with 16 bases between. CDR3 loop: CASRPGAGWSYEQYF. CDR3 DNA sequence: TGTGCCAGCAGACCCGGAGCAGGGTGGTCCTACGAGCAGTACTTC.

The genes are TRBV10-3 and TRBJ2-7, with D tentatively TRBD1 (5 bases). Trimming cost V 2 bases and J 5 bases, with 16 bases left between them. CDR1 and CDR2 from the germline V gene are ENHRY and SYGVKD. CDR3 length: 15 residues. CDR3 protein: CAISEKQGLRHEQYF. The CDR3 DNA sequence: TGTGCCATCAGTGAGAAGCAGGGTCTTAGGCACGAGCAGTACTTC.

This rearrangement joins TRBV6-5 to TRBJ1-2; D remains ambiguous. V was shortened by 2 bases and J by 2 bases, with 9 bases between the two germline ends. Looked up from germline, CDR1 is MNHEY and CDR2 is SVGAGI. This CDR3 comprises 14 residues. The CDR3 loop is CASSYRGGNYGYTF. CDR3 in DNA: TGTGCCAGCAGTTACCGAGGCGGCAACTATGGCTACACCTTC.

The chain employs TRBV12-3 or TRBV12-4 and TRBJ2-1; the match to TRBD1 covers 10 bases. J was trimmed by 11 bases and V by 1 base; bases with no gene match: 2. The CDR3 consists of 13 residues. The CDR3 sequence is CASSLGQGAKQFF. The CDR3 DNA follows: TGTGCCAGCAGTTTAGGACAGGGGGCGAAGCAGTTCTTC.

This clonotype occurred once. The CDR3: CASSLREINYGYTF. In nucleotides, the CDR3 is TGTGCCAGCAGCCTCAGGGAAATCAACTATGGCTACACCTTC. V usage is TRBV5-6 and J usage is TRBJ1-2; tentatively, D is TRBD1 (5 bases). Germline CDR1 SGHDT, CDR2 YYEEEE. Trimming shortened V by 4 bases and J by 2 bases, and 12 bases separated the two germline ends. The CDR3 is made up of 14 amino acids.

V usage is TRBV12-3 or TRBV12-4 and J usage is TRBJ2-7; TRBD1 agrees at 8 bases. The junction had 7 bases not matched to a gene; V was cut back by 9 bases and J by 0 bases. The CDR3 has 14 amino acids. For the CDR3, the DNA is TGTGCCAGTCGAAACAGGGGGTCCTCCTACGAGCAGTACTTC. It codes for CASRNRGSSYEQYF.

The chain combines TRBV5-1 with TRBJ2-1; 7 bases match TRBD2. V shed 3 bases and J 3 bases; nucleotides not matched to a gene: 6. The germline V gene has CDR1 SGHRS and CDR2 YFSETQ. The length of the CDR3 is 15 residues. The DNA for the CDR3 is TGCGCCAGCAGCTCCACTAGCGCACACTACAATGAGCAGTTCTTC. It codes for CASSSTSAHYNEQFF.

The rearrangement uses TRBV25-1 and TRBJ1-1; D is unresolved. The germline V gene has CDR1 MGHDK and CDR2 SYGVNS. CDR3 length: 13 amino acids. V shed 1 base and J shed 7 bases, with 10 bases lying between them. The CDR3 coding sequence is TGTGCCAGCAGTGAATGGGCGGACGGTGAAGCTTTCTTT. Its protein product is CASSEWADGEAFF.

The rearrangement joins TRBV20-1 to TRBJ2-3; 7 nucleotides agree with TRBD2. Germline CDR1 DFQATT, CDR2 SNEGSKA (reference sequence). With 5 bases clipped from V and 5 bases from J, the junction kept 13 bases outside the gene matches. The CDR3 is 15 amino acids. The CDR3 is CSAAVGRGGRDTQYF. CDR3 sequence (DNA): TGCAGTGCTGCCGTTGGGAGGGGAGGAAGAGATACGCAGTATTTT.

The rearrangement uses TRBV4-1 and TRBJ2-1; D might be TRBD1 (5 bases). Germline assignment: CDR1 MGHRA and CDR2 YSYEKL. This CDR3 is 16 amino acids long. V lost 1 base and J 3 bases, leaving 13 bases between the germline ends. The chain's CDR3 is CASSQATGTLYNEQFF. As DNA, the CDR3 is TGCGCCAGCAGCCAAGCTACAGGCACCCTCTACAATGAGCAGTTCTTC.

This rearrangement joins TRBV6-5 to TRBJ1-5; a possible D gene is TRBD1 (6 bases). This CDR3 region has 15 residues. The germline V gene encodes CDR1 MNHEY and CDR2 SVGAGI. With 2 bases removed from V and 3 bases from J, the gap between germline ends came to 11 bases. CDR3 protein: CASSYGGGNNQPQHF. As DNA, the CDR3 is TGTGCCAGCAGTTACGGAGGGGGGAACAATCAGCCCCAGCATTTT.

The gene calls are TRBV27 and TRBJ2-2, with D perhaps TRBD1 or TRBD2 (5 bases each). This CDR3 spans 17 amino acids. The V end was cut by 7 bases, the J end by 0 bases, with 18 bases between. From germline, CDR1 is MNHEY and CDR2 SMNVEV (reference sequence). The CDR3 coding sequence is TGTGCCAGCATCAACTCAGGGACCGCTACGAACACCGGGGAGCTGTTTTTT. It translates to CASINSGTATNTGELFF.

This sequence joins TRBV29-1 and TRBJ2-5; 8 bases are shared with TRBD2. The CDR3 has 15 residues. Per germline, CDR1 SQVTM and CDR2 ANQGSEA. J gave up 4 bases and V 4 bases, and 11 bases lay outside the gene matches. The CDR3 sequence: CSVAVTGGPAETQYF. In DNA form, the CDR3 reads TGCAGCGTTGCGGTAACGGGAGGGCCGGCAGAGACCCAGTACTTC.

The chain couples TRBV12-3 or TRBV12-4 to TRBJ1-2, with D tentatively TRBD1 (6 bases). The CDR3 consists of 13 residues. Trimming left V 3 bases short and J 4 bases short, with 9 bases between. Written as DNA, the CDR3 is TGTGCCAGCAGTTTTCTAGGGGGCTATGGCTACACCTTC. Its translation is CASSFLGGYGYTF.

A word on this clonotype: No conserved phenylalanine or tryptophan ends this CDR3, so it is likely a read error. The rearrangement joins TRBV20-1 to TRBJ2-1, with 14 nucleotides matching TRBD2. The J segment lost 5 bases and the V segment lost 6 bases, leaving 0 bases of the junction unmatched. Looked up from germline, CDR1 is DFQATT and CDR2 is SNEGSKA (reference sequence). There are 13 residues in the CDR3. This chain's CDR3 is CSAGLAGDNEQFL. CDR3 nucleotide sequence: TGCAGTGCGGGACTAGCGGGGGACAATGAGCAGTTCCTC.

The gene calls are TRBV12-3 or TRBV12-4 and TRBJ2-1; possibly TRBD2 for D (5 bases). Trimming removed 6 bases at V and 14 bases at J, with 17 bases between. The CDR3 contains 12 residues. The CDR3 protein is CASRPFSAEEFF. In DNA form, the CDR3 reads TGTGCCAGCAGACCCTTTTCAGCGGAGGAGTTCTTC.

V is TRBV19 and J is TRBJ2-1; D unresolved. Germline V gene sequence: CDR1 LNHDA, CDR2 SQIVND (reference sequence). This CDR3 is built from 17 residues. V was pared by 7 bases and J by 4 bases, with 23 bases between. CDR3 amino acids: CASTIAATASLYNEQFF. In nucleotides, the CDR3 is TGTGCCAGTACCATAGCAGCGACCGCTTCCCTGTACAATGAGCAGTTCTTC.

The genes are TRBV7-9 and TRBJ2-7; 9 bases map to TRBD2. With 7 bases clipped from V and 2 bases from J, the junction kept 9 bases outside the gene matches. CDR3 size: 15 residues. The germline CDR1 and CDR2 sequences are SEHNR and FQNEAQ (reference sequence). As DNA, the CDR3 is TGTGCCAGCACCCACCCTAGCGGGGTGGCCTACGAGCAGTACTTC. Its translation: CASTHPSGVAYEQYF. Together with reference TRBV7-9 and TRBJ2-7, the CDR3 gives the full variable domain: DTGVSQNPRHKITKRGQNVTFRCDPISEHNRLYWYRQTLGQGPEFLTYFQNEAQLEKSRLLSDRFSAERPKGSFSTLEIQRTEQGDSAMYLCASTHPSGVAYEQYFGPGTRLTVT.

This chain links TRBV27 with TRBJ2-7, with 7 nucleotides matching TRBD2. The junction had 6 bases not matched to a gene; V was cut back by 5 bases and J by 2 bases. The CDR3 consists of 14 residues. Germline CDR1 and CDR2: MNHEY and SMNVEV (reference sequence). The CDR3 reads CASSRDYFTYEQYF. CDR3 coding DNA: TGTGCCAGCAGTCGGGACTATTTCACCTACGAGCAGTACTTC.

The chain employs TRBV27 and TRBJ1-1; perhaps TRBD1 as D (5 bases). The CDR3 extends over 14 amino acids. In germline, CDR1 is MNHEY, CDR2 SMNVEV (reference sequence). V lost 6 bases to trimming and J lost 8 bases, with 19 bases between them. This chain's CDR3 is CASRLIAGTPEAFF. CDR3 bases: TGTGCCAGCAGACTAATCGCCGGGACTCCAGAAGCTTTCTTT.

The rearrangement links TRBV6-2 or TRBV6-3 to TRBJ2-1; 8 nucleotides align to TRBD1. J was trimmed by 2 bases and V by 0 bases; bases with no gene match: 9. The CDR3 runs 18 residues. Germline lookup yields CDR1 MNHEY and CDR2 SVGEGT. The CDR3 spells CASSYSKSTGGPYNEQFF. CDR3 DNA sequence: TGTGCCAGCAGTTACTCGAAAAGTACAGGGGGTCCCTACAATGAGCAGTTCTTC.

The gene calls are TRBV28 and TRBJ2-1; weak D call: TRBD1 (9 bases). Germline V gives CDR1 MDHEN, CDR2 SYDVKM. Trimming shortened V by 5 bases and J by 2 bases, and 25 bases separated the two germline ends. The length of the CDR3 is 19 residues. The CDR3 DNA is TGTGCCAGCAGTCCTCCCGGGACAGGGCGGACTAGCCCCTACAATGAGCAGTTCTTC. Translated: CASSPPGTGRTSPYNEQFF.